Listed here are 22 T cell receptor beta chains from one sample, sequenced in a study of blood T cell repertoires in COVID-19. Profiled with immunoSEQ multiplex PCR; TCRdb holds only in-frame clones, not every one. Here the sample spans around 200,000 clones, roughly 80% being singletons. Sequences were obtained from peripheral blood. The source of these receptors is a woman in her 40s with active or convalescent COVID-19.

The gene calls are TRBV5-1 and TRBJ2-1; 10 bases are a match to TRBD2. The CDR3 has 16 residues. Germline trimming cut 5 bases from V and 8 bases from J; bases unmatched to any gene: 13. Germline V gene lookup returns CDR1 SGHRS and CDR2 YFSETQ. DNA for the CDR3: TGCGCCAGCAGGGGCGGAGCGGGAGGGAGTATGGATGAGCAGTTCTTC. Its protein is CASRGGAGGSMDEQFF.

This chain uses TRBV5-1 with TRBJ2-3; TRBD2 aligns across 9 bases. Germline V CDR1 and CDR2: SGHRS, YFSETQ. Unmatched junction bases numbered 4, after V lost 4 bases and J lost 1 base. The CDR3 length is 15 residues. The CDR3, as DNA: TGCGCCAGCAGCCCTAGCGGGGCAGGCACAGATACGCAGTATTTT. Translating gives CASSPSGAGTDTQYF.

The V gene is TRBV13, the J gene TRBJ2-1, with 14 bases identical to TRBD2. V was pared by 5 bases and J by 4 bases, with 10 bases of the junction left unmatched. Germline CDR1 reads PRHDT; CDR2 reads FYEKMQ (reference sequence). CDR3 length: 18 residues. CDR3 DNA: TGTGCCAGCAGCGCCACCGGGACTAGCGGGAGCTCTTACAATGAGCAGTTCTTC. It specifies CASSATGTSGSSYNEQFF.

The chain has TRBV30 and TRBJ1-4, with D hard to call. The V end was cut by 5 bases, the J end by 7 bases, with 8 bases between. CDR1 is GTSNPN, CDR2 SVGIG, per germline (reference sequence). This CDR3 is 11 amino acids long. CDR3 protein: CAWEKSEKLFF. CDR3 coding DNA: TGTGCCTGGGAAAAGAGTGAAAAACTGTTTTTT.

The chain has TRBV19 and TRBJ2-2; no reliable D call. V dropped 6 bases and J dropped 4 bases, with 18 bases sitting between them. Per the germline V gene, CDR1 is LNHDA and CDR2 is SQIVND (reference sequence). The CDR3 runs 16 residues. As DNA, the CDR3 is TGTGCCAGTAGCCCGACCCTAGAGGAAGCCACCGGGGAGCTGTTTTTT. It translates to CASSPTLEEATGELFF.

This clone has a single count. Its ends do not fully match the called genes, so a read error is possible. This chain connects TRBV18 to TRBJ2-4; D gene uncertain. Germline-derived CDR1 and CDR2 are KGHSH and LQKENI. The CDR3 consists of 14 residues. The CDR3 bases are TGTGCCAGTTCACCGGAGCTAGCCAAAAACATTCAGTACTTC. Its translation: CASSPELAKNIQYF.

The chain carries TRBV15 and TRBJ2-1; D gene ambiguous. Trimming took off 0 bases at V and 15 bases at J, with 18 bases between the two ends. Germline V lookup: CDR1 LNHNV, CDR2 YYDKDF (reference sequence). The CDR3 sequence is 14 residues long. CDR3 region: CATSRDLPTPIRFF. The CDR3, as DNA: TGTGCCACCAGCAGAGATTTGCCGACTCCTATCCGGTTCTTC.

V and J are TRBV6-1 and TRBJ1-6; a weak D match, TRBD1 (5 bases). Germline CDR1 is MNHNS and CDR2 is SASEGT. V was cut by 0 bases and J by 12 bases, with 9 bases left in between. The CDR3 has 13 amino acids. The chain's CDR3 is CASSEAGAVPLHF. Here the CDR3 DNA reads TGTGCCAGCAGTGAAGCAGGGGCCGTACCCCTCCACTTT.

This chain uses TRBV11-3 with TRBJ1-1; D not resolved. The length of the CDR3 is 13 residues. V lost 6 bases and J 4 bases, leaving 12 bases between the germline ends. Germline CDR1 and CDR2: SGHNT and YENEEA. The CDR3 DNA is TGTGCCAGCAGTACTAAGCAGTTCACTGAAGCTTTCTTT. Translated: CASSTKQFTEAFF.

The chain recombines TRBV28 with TRBJ2-6; 7 bases match TRBD1. The germline gives CDR1 MDHEN, CDR2 SYDVKM. With V trimmed by 5 bases and J by 0 bases, 4 bases remained unmatched. CDR3 length: 16 residues. CDR3 in DNA: TGTGCCAGCAGTCAGGGACAGTACTCTGGGGCCAACGTCCTGACTTTC. Amino acids: CASSQGQYSGANVLTF. Complete variable domain (other parts from reference TRBV28 and TRBJ2-6): DVKVTQSSRYLVKRTGEKVFLECVQDMDHENMFWYRQDPGLGLRLIYFSYDVKMKEKGDIPEGYSVSREKKERFSLILESASTNQTSMYLCASSQGQYSGANVLTFGAGSRLTVL.

The CDR3 loop is CASSSQGLNEKLFF. The CDR3 DNA is TGTGCCAGCAGTTCACAGGGGCTTAATGAAAAACTGTTTTTT. The chain links TRBV6-5 to TRBJ1-4, with 7 bases aligning to TRBD1. Unmatched junction bases numbered 3, after V lost 4 bases and J lost 4 bases. This CDR3 is 14 amino acids long. CDR1 is MNHEY, CDR2 SVGAGI, per germline.

V is TRBV5-1 and J is TRBJ2-2; 9 positions match TRBD1. With V trimmed by 0 bases and J by 5 bases, 2 bases remained unmatched. The germline CDR1 and CDR2 sequences are SGHRS and YFSETQ. The CDR3 has 15 residues. CDR3 residues: CASSLGTGVTGELFF. In nucleotides, the CDR3 is TGCGCCAGCAGCTTGGGGACAGGGGTAACCGGGGAGCTGTTTTTT. Full variable domain (outside the CDR3, taken from reference TRBV5-1 and TRBJ2-2): KAGVTQTPRYLIKTRGQQVTLSCSPISGHRSVSWYQQTPGQGLQFLFEYFSETQRNKGNFPGRFSGRQFSNSRSEMNVSTLELGDSALYLCASSLGTGVTGELFFGEGSRLTVL.

This rearrangement joins TRBV6-6 to TRBJ2-7; D ambiguous. Trimming shortened V by 2 bases and J by 5 bases, and 4 bases separated the two germline ends. Germline loops: CDR1 MNHNY, CDR2 SVGAGI (reference sequence). The CDR3 is 11 amino acids. CDR3 nucleotides: TGTGCCAGCAGTTACCGGGACGAGCAGTACTTC. This codes for CASSYRDEQYF.

The chain recombines TRBV19 with TRBJ1-1; D gene ambiguous. This CDR3 region has 14 residues. Germline CDR1 LNHDA, CDR2 SQIVND (reference sequence). V was clipped by 7 bases and J by 5 bases, with 17 bases between them. The CDR3 region is CASNAAGFQTEAFF. The CDR3 nucleotides read TGTGCCAGTAATGCGGCGGGGTTTCAGACTGAAGCTTTCTTT.

V is TRBV3-1 (or the pseudogene TRBV3-2) and J is TRBJ1-6; D uncertain. The CDR3 totals 13 residues. The germline CDR1 and CDR2 sequences are LGHDT and YNNKEL (reference sequence). The V end was cut by 1 base, the J end by 13 bases, with 11 bases between. As DNA, the CDR3 is TGTGCCAGCAGCCAAGTGGCCGCCGCCCCCCTCCACTTT. Protein: CASSQVAAAPLHF.

The chain combines TRBV19 with TRBJ1-1; 7 nucleotides match TRBD1. Germline CDR1 LNHDA, CDR2 SQIVND (reference sequence). J gave up 0 bases and V 3 bases, and 7 bases lay outside the gene matches. This CDR3 has 16 amino acids. The CDR3 loop is CASSMIGGQMNTEAFF. CDR3 bases: TGTGCCAGTAGTATGATAGGGGGCCAGATGAACACTGAAGCTTTCTTT. The full variable domain, with the rest looked up from reference TRBV19 and TRBJ1-1, is DGGITQSPKYLFRKEGQNVTLSCEQNLNHDAMYWYRQDPGQGLRLIYYSQIVNDFQKGDIAEGYSVSREKKESFPLTVTSAQKNPTAFYLCASSMIGGQMNTEAFFGQGTRLTVV.

The V and J genes are TRBV4-2 and TRBJ1-6; no definite D call. Per germline, CDR1 LGHNA and CDR2 YNFKEQ. There are 15 residues in the CDR3. Trimming removed 0 bases from V and 6 bases from J, with 9 bases in between. The CDR3 DNA sequence: TGTGCCAGCAGCCAAGACACGGTCGGTAATTCACCCCTCCACTTT. It is translated as CASSQDTVGNSPLHF.

The chain uses TRBV3-1 (or the pseudogene TRBV3-2) and TRBJ1-2; D perhaps matches TRBD1 (6 bases). Germline CDR1 and CDR2: LGHDT and YNNKEL (reference sequence). The CDR3 runs 15 residues. The V end lost 4 bases, the J end lost 2 bases, and 14 bases lay between the germline ends. The CDR3 reads CASSLGDTSNYGYTF. CDR3 DNA sequence: TGTGCCAGCAGCCTAGGGGACACCTCAAACTATGGCTACACCTTC.

V usage is TRBV5-4 and J usage is TRBJ1-1; maybe TRBD1 (5 bases). V was cut by 2 bases and J by 5 bases, with 13 bases left in between. CDR1 and CDR2 (germline): SGHNT, YYREEE (reference sequence). The CDR3 sequence is 14 residues long. The CDR3 protein is CASSLLDSETEAFF. The CDR3 DNA follows: TGTGCCAGCAGCTTACTCGACAGCGAGACTGAAGCTTTCTTT.

The chain uses TRBV5-1 and TRBJ2-7, with a tentative D call TRBD2 (6 bases). The V gene lost 4 bases and the J gene lost 2 bases, with 16 bases spanning the gap. Germline CDR1 SGHRS, CDR2 YFSETQ. The CDR3 runs 15 residues. DNA for the CDR3: TGCGCCAGCAGCCCGGCGGAGGGGTCGCCCTACGAGCAGTACTTC. This sequence encodes CASSPAEGSPYEQYF.

The chain uses TRBV11-3 and TRBJ2-1; 12 bases are shared with TRBD2. The CDR3 is 15 amino acids. The V segment lost 3 bases and the J segment 3 bases; nucleotides outside the gene matches: 0. In germline, CDR1 is SGHNT, CDR2 YENEEA. The CDR3 loop reads CASSLGLAGYNEQFF. Written as DNA, the CDR3 is TGTGCCAGCAGCTTGGGACTAGCGGGCTACAATGAGCAGTTCTTC.

This clone was seen more than once but under ten times. The genes are TRBV28 and TRBJ1-2; weak D call: TRBD1 (6 bases). The ends were cut back, 3 bases at V and 4 bases at J, with 15 bases in the middle. This CDR3 is 15 amino acids long. Germline-derived CDR1 and CDR2 are MDHEN and SYDVKM. For the CDR3, the DNA is TGTGCCAGCAGTTTCCAGGGGTCGGGCCTCTATGGCTACACCTTC. Protein product: CASSFQGSGLYGYTF.